This T cell receptor (beta chain) was found in a study of CD8+CD57+ T cells in acquired aplastic anemia. Across the study: Each DNA sample taken from sorted CD4+ and CD8+ cells came to about 3 ug on average. Healthy donor sequencing depth: 9.5 million to 10.8 million CD4+, around 12 million CD8+ reads. General observations from the study: Statistical testing detected no significant gap in CD8+ Simpson's diversity between patients and controls. Around 30 was the count of CD8+ CDR3 sequences that patients shared with controls.

In regard to this clonotype: The antigen remains unidentified.

Genomic DNA acted as the template from which TCR beta VDJ combination and CDR3 sequence profiling were carried out. TCRdb re-called the reads through MiXCR, storing one row per CDR3 protein. Here the sample spans 150,000 to 200,000 distinct CDR3 sequences, around half being singletons. The ends were cut back, 2 bases at V and 4 bases at J, with 12 bases in the middle. The CDR3 runs 15 residues. The germline V gene encodes CDR1 SGHKS and CDR2 YYEKEE (reference sequence). Sequenced material: sorted CD4+, CD8+, or CD8+CD57+ T cells (not recorded which) from PBMCs. The receptor's source is a human donor in good health. The chain has TRBV5-5 and TRBJ2-2; no clear D gene. In nucleotides, the CDR3 is TGTGCCAGCAGCTTAGTTACGCAAGGCACCGGGGAGCTGTTTTTT. Translation: CASSLVTQGTGELFF.